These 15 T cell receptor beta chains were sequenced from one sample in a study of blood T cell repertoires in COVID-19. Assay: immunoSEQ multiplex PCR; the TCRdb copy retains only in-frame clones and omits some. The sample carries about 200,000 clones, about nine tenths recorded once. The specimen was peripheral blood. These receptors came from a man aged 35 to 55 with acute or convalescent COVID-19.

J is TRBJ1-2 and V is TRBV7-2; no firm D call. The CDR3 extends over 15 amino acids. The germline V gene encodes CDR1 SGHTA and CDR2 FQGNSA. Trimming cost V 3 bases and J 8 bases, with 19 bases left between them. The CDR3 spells CASSFGTALPRGYTF. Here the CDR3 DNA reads TGTGCCAGCAGCTTCGGTACGGCCCTACCGCGGGGCTACACCTTC. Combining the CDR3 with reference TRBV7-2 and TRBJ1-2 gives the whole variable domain GAGVSQSPSNKVTEKGKDVELRCDPISGHTALYWYRQSLGQGLEFLIYFQGNSAPDKSGLPSDRFSAERTGGSVSTLTIQRTQQEDSAVYLCASSFGTALPRGYTFGSGTRLTVV.

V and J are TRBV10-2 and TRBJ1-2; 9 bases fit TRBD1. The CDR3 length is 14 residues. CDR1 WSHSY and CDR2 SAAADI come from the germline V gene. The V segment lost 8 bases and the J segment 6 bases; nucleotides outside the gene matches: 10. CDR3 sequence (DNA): TGCGCCAGCGGTTTCGACAGGGGGAAAAATGGCTACACCTTC. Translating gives CASGFDRGKNGYTF.

The CDR3 DNA follows: TGTGCCAGCAGCCAAGTTTGGCGGGGGGGCCTACCTGCTAGCACAGATACGCAGTATTTT. This translates into CASSQVWRGGLPASTDTQYF. V is TRBV3-1 (or the pseudogene TRBV3-2) and J is TRBJ2-3; 9 bases align to TRBD2. Unmatched junction bases numbered 14, after V lost 1 base and J lost 0 bases. This CDR3 contains 20 residues. The germline gives CDR1 LGHDT, CDR2 YNNKEL (reference sequence).

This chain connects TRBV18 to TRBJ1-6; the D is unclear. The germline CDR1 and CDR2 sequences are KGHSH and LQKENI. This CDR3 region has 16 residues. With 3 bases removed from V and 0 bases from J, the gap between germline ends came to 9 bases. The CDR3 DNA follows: TGTGCCAGCTCACCGGTACGCAGCTCCTATAATTCACCCCTCCACTTT. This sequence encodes CASSPVRSSYNSPLHF. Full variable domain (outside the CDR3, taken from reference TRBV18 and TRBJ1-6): NAGVMQNPRHLVRRRGQEARLRCSPMKGHSHVYWYRQLPEEGLKFMVYLQKENIIDESGMPKERFSAEFPKEGPSILRIQQVVRGDSAAYFCASSPVRSSYNSPLHFGNGTRLTVT.

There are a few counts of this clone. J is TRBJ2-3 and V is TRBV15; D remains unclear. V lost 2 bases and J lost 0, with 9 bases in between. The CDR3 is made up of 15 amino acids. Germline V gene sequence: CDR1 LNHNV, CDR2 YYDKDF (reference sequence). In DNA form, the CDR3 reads TGTGCCACCAGCAGACAGGTACCCAGCACAGATACGCAGTATTTT. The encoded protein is CATSRQVPSTDTQYF.

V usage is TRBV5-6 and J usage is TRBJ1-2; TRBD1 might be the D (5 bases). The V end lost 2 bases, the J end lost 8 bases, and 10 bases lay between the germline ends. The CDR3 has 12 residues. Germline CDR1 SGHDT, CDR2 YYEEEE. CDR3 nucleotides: TGTGCCAGCAGCTTCGAGAACAGGGGCTACACCTTC. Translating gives CASSFENRGYTF.

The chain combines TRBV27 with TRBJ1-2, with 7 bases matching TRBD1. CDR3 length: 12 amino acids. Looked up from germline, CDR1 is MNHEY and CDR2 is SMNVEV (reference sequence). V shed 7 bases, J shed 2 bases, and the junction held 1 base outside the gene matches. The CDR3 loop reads CASKGQNYGYTF. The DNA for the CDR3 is TGTGCCAGCAAGGGACAGAACTATGGCTACACCTTC.

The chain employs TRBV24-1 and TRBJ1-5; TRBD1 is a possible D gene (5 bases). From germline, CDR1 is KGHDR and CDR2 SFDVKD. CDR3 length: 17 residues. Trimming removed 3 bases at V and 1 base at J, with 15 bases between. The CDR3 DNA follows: TGTGCCACCAGTGATAAGAACAGGAAGAGAAGCAATCAGCCCCAGCATTTT. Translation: CATSDKNRKRSNQPQHF.

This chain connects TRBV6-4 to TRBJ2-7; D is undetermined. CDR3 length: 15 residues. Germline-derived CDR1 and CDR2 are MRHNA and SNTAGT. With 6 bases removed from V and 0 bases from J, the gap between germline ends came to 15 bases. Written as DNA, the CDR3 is TGTGCCAGCAGCGTGCCCGTGCTAAGCTCCTACGAGCAGTACTTC. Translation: CASSVPVLSSYEQYF.

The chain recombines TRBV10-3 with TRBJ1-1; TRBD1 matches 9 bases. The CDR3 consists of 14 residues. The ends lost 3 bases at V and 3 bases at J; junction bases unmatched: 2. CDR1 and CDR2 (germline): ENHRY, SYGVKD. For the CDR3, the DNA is TGTGCCATCAGTGACACAGGGGGCTACACTGAAGCTTTCTTT. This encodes CAISDTGGYTEAFF.

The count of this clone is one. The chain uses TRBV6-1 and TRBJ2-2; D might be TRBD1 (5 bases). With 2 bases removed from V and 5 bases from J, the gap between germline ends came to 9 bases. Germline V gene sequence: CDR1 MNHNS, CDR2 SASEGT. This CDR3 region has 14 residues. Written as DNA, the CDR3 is TGTGCCAGCAGTGAAACCAGGGATACCGGGGAGCTGTTTTTT. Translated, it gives CASSETRDTGELFF.

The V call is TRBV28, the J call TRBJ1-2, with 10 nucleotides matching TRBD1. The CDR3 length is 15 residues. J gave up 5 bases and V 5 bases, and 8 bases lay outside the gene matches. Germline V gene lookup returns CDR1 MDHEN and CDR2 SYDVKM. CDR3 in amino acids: CASSTTGGVGYGYTF. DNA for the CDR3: TGTGCCAGCAGTACGACAGGGGGCGTCGGATATGGCTACACCTTC.

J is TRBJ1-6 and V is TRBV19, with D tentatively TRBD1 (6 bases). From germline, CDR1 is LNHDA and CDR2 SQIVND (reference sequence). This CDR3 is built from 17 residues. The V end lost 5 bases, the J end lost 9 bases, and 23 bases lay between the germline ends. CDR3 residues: CASSSLQGRQGSSPLHF. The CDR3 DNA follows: TGTGCCAGTAGTTCGCTACAGGGAAGGCAGGGGAGTTCACCCCTCCACTTT.

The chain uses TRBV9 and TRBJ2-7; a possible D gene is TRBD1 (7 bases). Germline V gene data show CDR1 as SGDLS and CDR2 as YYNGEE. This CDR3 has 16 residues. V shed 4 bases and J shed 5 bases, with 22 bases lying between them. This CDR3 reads CASSPRDRSTIDEQYF. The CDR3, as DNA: TGTGCCAGCAGCCCGCGGGACAGATCCACTATCGACGAGCAGTACTTC.

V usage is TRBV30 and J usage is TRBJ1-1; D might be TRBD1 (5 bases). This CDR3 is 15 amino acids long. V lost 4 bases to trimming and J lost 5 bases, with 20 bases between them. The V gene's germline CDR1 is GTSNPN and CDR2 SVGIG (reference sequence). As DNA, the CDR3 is TGTGCCTGGACGGCAGTGGGGATGGGGGGGACTGAAGCTTTCTTT. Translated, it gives CAWTAVGMGGTEAFF.